Listed below are T cell receptor beta chains from one sample, sequenced in a study of cytotoxic CD8 clonotypes in ibrutinib-treated CLL. TCRdb's table, derived via immunoSEQ multiplex PCR, lists solely in-frame clones and lacks some. The table lists 68,000 or so clones, approximately 71% of them singletons, with approximately 5.2% in the top ten. The sample consisted of PBMCs, taken after 12 months of ibrutinib treatment. The receptors here all came from a human donor with chronic lymphocytic leukemia. The CDR3 runs from the conserved cysteine through the conserved F or W. D genes are given only for firm matches. The listing skips clone size in some rows; elsewhere it reads once, few, many or a size class.

abundance | j_gene | v_gene | d_gene | CDR3aa | CDR3nt
- | TRBJ2-7 | TRBV19 | TRBD1 | CASSIGDRAYEQYF | TGTGCCAGTAGTATAGGAGACAGGGCCTACGAGCAGTACTTC
- | TRBJ1-4 | TRBV19 | TRBD1 | CASTLRGQNEKLFF | TGTGCCAGTACCCTCAGGGGACAGAACGAAAAACTGTTTTTT
- | TRBJ2-1 | TRBV9 | - | CASSVVGAYNEQFF | TGTGCCAGCAGCGTAGTAGGGGCGTACAATGAGCAGTTCTTC
- | TRBJ1-5 | TRBV6-1 | - | CASSATDSNQPQHF | TGTGCCAGCAGTGCTACGGATAGCAATCAGCCCCAGCATTTT
- | TRBJ2-2 | TRBV5-1 | - | CASRPLTGNTGELFF | TGCGCCAGCAGGCCCTTAACAGGGAACACCGGGGAGCTGTTTTTT
- | TRBJ1-5 | TRBV10-2 | TRBD1 | CASGQGQNQPQHF | TGCGCCAGTGGACAGGGTCAGAATCAGCCCCAGCATTTT
- | TRBJ2-7 | TRBV18 | TRBD1 | CASSPSGGLTYEQYF | TGTGCCAGCTCACCTTCAGGGGGCCTTACCTACGAGCAGTACTTC
- | TRBJ1-1 | TRBV7-9 | - | CATDKTGVNTEAFF | TGTGCCACGGATAAGACAGGAGTGAACACTGAAGCTTTCTTT
once | TRBJ1-2 | TRBV15 | - | CATSRNGGGYTF | TGTGCCACCAGCAGGAATGGGGGGGGCTACACCTTC
few | TRBJ2-3 | TRBV6-1 | - | CASSVTGFGLPDTQYF | TGTGCCAGCAGTGTGACAGGTTTCGGTTTGCCGGATACGCAGTATTTT
- | TRBJ2-7 | TRBV7-3 | - | CASSDSGGEQYF | TGTGCCAGCAGCGATTCCGGGGGAGAGCAGTACTTC
few | TRBJ2-7 | TRBV5-1 | TRBD1 | CASRTGQDHYEQYF | TGCGCCAGCAGAACAGGACAGGACCACTACGAGCAGTACTTC
once | TRBJ1-1 | TRBV28 | - | CASSLHIRKNTEAFF | TGTGCCAGCAGTTTGCATATCCGCAAGAACACTGAAGCTTTCTTT
- | TRBJ2-3 | TRBV27 | TRBD2 | CASKPLAGGSTDTQYF | TGTGCCAGCAAGCCACTAGCGGGGGGGAGCACAGATACGCAGTATTTT
- | TRBJ2-7 | TRBV5-6 | - | CASSLGYSSSYEQYF | TGTGCCAGCAGCTTGGGCTACAGCAGCTCCTACGAGCAGTACTTC
- | TRBJ2-1 | TRBV6-4 | TRBD1 | CASSTQGGGEQFF | TGTGCCAGCAGTACACAGGGGGGAGGTGAGCAGTTCTTC
few | TRBJ1-5 | TRBV7-9 | - | CASSLPGVNQPQHF | TGTGCCAGCAGCTTACCCGGGGTCAATCAGCCCCAGCATTTT
- | TRBJ2-7 | TRBV15 | - | CATSRQASYEQYF | TGTGCCACCAGCAGACAGGCCAGCTACGAGCAGTACTTC
once | TRBJ2-1 | TRBV11-2 | TRBD2 | CASSQRPSGGARNEQFF | TGTGCCAGCAGCCAGCGCCCTAGCGGGGGGGCCCGAAATGAGCAGTTCTTC
few | TRBJ2-6 | TRBV18 | - | CASSGDSGANVLTF | TGTGCCAGCTCCGGGGACTCTGGGGCCAACGTCCTGACTTTC
- | TRBJ2-3 | TRBV4-1 | - | CASSQEGASTDTQYF | TGCGCCAGCAGCCAAGAAGGGGCAAGCACAGATACGCAGTATTTT
few | TRBJ1-5 | TRBV30 | - | CAWGPSGGQPQHF | TGTGCCTGGGGGCCCTCAGGTGGTCAGCCCCAGCATTTT
- | TRBJ2-2 | TRBV15 | - | CATSYGGVNTGELFF | TGTGCCACCAGCTACGGAGGGGTGAACACCGGGGAGCTGTTTTTT
- | TRBJ1-5 | TRBV28 | - | CASSWGTAHSNQPQHF | TGTGCCAGCAGTTGGGGGACCGCTCATAGCAATCAGCCCCAGCATTTT
- | TRBJ1-5 | TRBV5-5 | - | CASRPDSISNQPQHF | TGTGCCAGCAGACCCGACAGCATCAGCAATCAGCCCCAGCATTTT
- | TRBJ2-3 | TRBV5-1 | - | CASSSGSTDTQYF | TGCGCCAGCAGTTCGGGCTCCACAGATACGCAGTATTTT
- | TRBJ2-2 | TRBV27 | - | CASSHPKYTGELFF | TGTGCCAGCAGTCACCCCAAGTACACCGGGGAGCTGTTTTTT
- | TRBJ1-5 | TRBV30 | - | CAWEGNNQPQHF | TGTGCCTGGGAGGGGAACAATCAGCCCCAGCATTTT
few | TRBJ2-2 | TRBV27 | TRBD1 | CASGQGNTGELFF | TGTGCCAGCGGACAGGGGAACACCGGGGAGCTGTTTTTT
- | TRBJ2-1 | TRBV5-1 | - | CASSLSRLDNEQFF | TGCGCCAGCAGCTTGTCCCGGTTGGACAATGAGCAGTTCTTC
- | TRBJ2-1 | TRBV30 | TRBD2 | CAWSVRAGANEQFF | TGTGCCTGGAGTGTACGAGCGGGGGCCAATGAGCAGTTCTTC
- | TRBJ2-7 | TRBV27 | - | CASSTPTGRSEQYF | TGTGCCAGCAGTACCCCCACGGGCAGATCGGAGCAGTACTTC
few | TRBJ1-1 | TRBV5-1 | - | CASSFRRLNTEAFF | TGCGCCAGCAGCTTCCGGCGGCTGAACACTGAAGCTTTCTTT
- | TRBJ2-3 | TRBV4-3 | TRBD2 | CASSQGTSGDSTDTQYF | TGCGCCAGCAGCCAAGGGACTAGCGGGGATAGCACAGATACGCAGTATTTT
- | TRBJ2-2 | TRBV6-5 | - | CASSYQNTGELFF | TGTGCCAGCAGTTACCAAAACACCGGGGAGCTGTTTTTT
- | TRBJ2-7 | TRBV27 | TRBD1 | CASSIAGTGSYEQYF | TGTGCCAGCAGTATCGCCGGGACAGGGTCCTACGAGCAGTACTTC
- | TRBJ1-1 | TRBV30 | - | CAWSGAIEAFF | TGTGCCTGGAGTGGGGCGATTGAAGCTTTCTTT
- | TRBJ1-6 | TRBV6-5 | - | CASSQAGPSPLHF | TGTGCCAGCAGTCAAGCGGGGCCTTCACCCCTCCACTTT
- | TRBJ2-2 | TRBV18 | - | CASSPGRSAGELFF | TGTGCCAGCTCACCGGGACGGTCCGCCGGGGAGCTGTTTTTT
- | TRBJ2-4 | TRBV19 | TRBD2 | CASHGTSGLAKNIQYF | TGTGCCAGTCACGGGACTAGCGGTCTAGCCAAAAACATTCAGTACTTC
few | TRBJ2-2 | TRBV18 | - | CASSPRAGELFF | TGTGCCAGCTCACCACGGGCCGGGGAGCTGTTTTTT
- | TRBJ2-4 | TRBV4-2 | - | CASSQGLAKNIQYF | TGTGCCAGCAGCCAAGGACTAGCCAAAAACATTCAGTACTTC
- | TRBJ2-3 | TRBV5-6 | TRBD1 | CASRGTGSDTQYF | TGTGCCAGCAGAGGGACAGGGTCCGATACGCAGTATTTT
- | TRBJ2-5 | TRBV12-2 | - | CASRLVESGTSGETQYF | TGTGCAAGTCGCTTAGTCGAATCCGGGACTAGCGGGGAGACCCAGTACTTC
few | TRBJ1-2 | TRBV5-5 | - | CASSLSVQGWEGYTF | TGTGCCAGCAGCTTGTCGGTCCAAGGGTGGGAAGGCTACACCTTC
few | TRBJ2-1 | TRBV5-1 | TRBD1 | CASSPTGVDEQFF | TGCGCCAGCAGCCCGACAGGGGTCGATGAGCAGTTCTTC
- | TRBJ1-1 | TRBV9 | - | CASSVSGREAFF | TGTGCCAGCAGCGTCAGTGGTCGGGAAGCTTTCTTT
- | TRBJ2-3 | TRBV28 | TRBD1 | CASQDRGRTDTQYF | TGTGCCAGCCAGGACAGGGGAAGGACAGATACGCAGTATTTT
- | TRBJ2-2 | TRBV2 | TRBD2 | CASSVNRGGGNTGELFF | TGTGCCAGCAGTGTGAATCGGGGGGGCGGCAACACCGGGGAGCTGTTTTTT
few | TRBJ2-7 | TRBV7-2 | - | CASSLAGREQYF | TGTGCCAGCAGCTTAGCCGGCAGGGAGCAGTACTTC